The 20 T cell receptor beta chains in this list originate from one sample, sequenced in a study of human T cells and chemical hapten exposure. Described time point: patch test 1, 2 weeks after DPC sensitization. Sample treatment: therapeutic diphenylcyclopropenone sensitization with weekly scalp DPC. TCRdb analysed the RACE reads with MiXCR anew, one entry per CDR3 protein. The sample lists about 80,000 distinct CDR3 sequences, around 10% occurring once. Specimen: whole blood, collected in connection with sensitization to the hapten diphenylcyclopropenone (DPC). These receptors came from a woman aged 50 to 60 with alopecia areata. Some clones in this sample may be carry-over from other donors' samples.

This clonotype was picked up a small number of times. The chain uses TRBV29-1 and TRBJ1-2; no definite D call. The CDR3 has 13 amino acids. The V end lost 7 bases, the J end lost 3 bases, and 15 bases lay between the germline ends. Germline V gives CDR1 SQVTM, CDR2 ANQGSEA. For the CDR3, the DNA is TGCAGCGCCGGGTCCCCTGGCGACTATGGCTACACCTTC. This gives the protein CSAGSPGDYGYTF.

CDR3 DNA: TGTGCCAGCAGCCAAGACCCTTCAGGCACAGATACGCAGTATTTT. Translating gives CASSQDPSGTDTQYF. The chain is built from TRBV3-1 and TRBJ2-3; no firm D call. V was shortened by 0 bases and J by 1 base, with 8 bases between the two germline ends. The CDR3 is 15 residues long. The germline V gene has CDR1 LGHDT and CDR2 YNNKEL (reference sequence).

This clonotype has only a few counts. V gene TRBV10-3 combines with J gene TRBJ2-7; a possible D gene is TRBD1 (5 bases). Trimming left V 7 bases short and J 2 bases short, with 12 bases between. Germline V gives CDR1 ENHRY, CDR2 SYGVKD. The CDR3 covers 13 residues. The DNA of the CDR3 is TGTGCCATCAAGGGGCCAGACACCTACGAGCAGTACTTC. Encoded protein: CAIKGPDTYEQYF.

This clonotype was seen at least ten times. The rearrangement uses TRBV20-1 and TRBJ2-5; TRBD2 matches at 11 bases. Germline V CDR1 and CDR2: DFQATT, SNEGSKA (reference sequence). The CDR3 sequence is 15 residues long. The J segment lost 4 bases and the V segment lost 5 bases, leaving 9 bases of the junction unmatched. CDR3 in DNA: TGCAGTGCTTCCCGACTAGCGGGGAGGGCAGAGACCCAGTACTTC. Translated: CSASRLAGRAETQYF.

This clonotype was seen a few times. The DNA of the CDR3 is TGTGCCACCAGCACCCTCGCGGCGGACTCCTACAATGAGCAGTTCTTC. Encoded protein: CATSTLAADSYNEQFF. The chain recombines TRBV15 with TRBJ2-1; no clear D. The germline V gene encodes CDR1 LNHNV and CDR2 YYDKDF (reference sequence). Trimming took off 4 bases at V and 0 bases at J, with 13 bases between the two ends. The CDR3 has 16 amino acids.

This clonotype occurred many times. The rearrangement uses TRBV5-1 and TRBJ1-4; a weak D match, TRBD1 (6 bases). Trimming pared 0 bases from V and 7 bases from J, leaving 10 bases between. Germline CDR1 reads SGHRS; CDR2 reads YFSETQ. The CDR3 is 14 residues long. The chain's CDR3 is CASSLGNRAEKLFF. As DNA, the CDR3 is TGCGCCAGCAGCTTGGGAAACAGGGCTGAAAAACTGTTTTTT.

A remark on this clonotype: A much larger clone differs by one base, so this may be a read error. The chain is built from TRBV6-5 and TRBJ1-3; D gene uncertain. CDR1 MNHEY and CDR2 SVGAGI come from the germline V gene. The CDR3 is made up of 14 amino acids. The CDR3 is CASSPAFSGNTISF. CDR3 coding DNA: TGTGCCAGCAGTCCAGCGTTCTCTGGAAACACCATATCTTTT.

At least ten counts were recorded for this clonotype. The chain uses TRBV7-2 and TRBJ2-5; the D call may be TRBD1 or TRBD2 (6 bases each). Germline assignment: CDR1 SGHTA and CDR2 FQGNSA. V was cut by 3 bases and J by 6 bases, with 14 bases left in between. This CDR3 has 14 residues. The CDR3 is CASSFIGGRQTQYF. The CDR3 DNA sequence: TGTGCCAGCAGCTTTATTGGGGGGCGGCAGACCCAGTACTTC.

In its sample, this clonotype was seen a few times. V is TRBV7-2 and J is TRBJ2-3, with TRBD2 matching 10 bases. This CDR3 has 14 amino acids. J gave up 1 base and V 5 bases, and 0 bases lay outside the gene matches. CDR1 SGHTA and CDR2 FQGNSA come from the germline V gene. The DNA for the CDR3 is TGTGCCAGCAGCGGACTAGCGGGCACAGATACGCAGTATTTT. This gives the protein CASSGLAGTDTQYF. Supplemented by reference TRBV7-2 and TRBJ2-3, the full variable domain reads GAGVSQSPSNKVTEKGKDVELRCDPISGHTALYWYRQSLGQGLEFLIYFQGNSAPDKSGLPSDRFSAERTGGSVSTLTIQRTQQEDSAVYLCASSGLAGTDTQYFGPGTRLTVL.

This rearrangement joins TRBV28 to TRBJ2-3, with D maybe TRBD2 (6 bases). CDR1 MDHEN and CDR2 SYDVKM come from the germline V gene. CDR3 length: 20 amino acids. In DNA, the CDR3 is TGTGCGACTGTGCCAGCCTTAGGTGTTCAGGACGGGAGTGGCCCAGATACGCAGTATTTT. This translates into CATVPALGVQDGSGPDTQYF.

This chain links TRBV7-6 with TRBJ2-2; no reliable D call. CDR3 size: 13 residues. Trimming removed 5 bases from V and 4 bases from J, with 8 bases in between. Germline V gene data show CDR1 as SGHVS and CDR2 as FNYEAQ. The CDR3 reads CASSPGFTGELFF. DNA of the CDR3: TGTGCCAGCAGCCCGGGCTTCACCGGGGAGCTGTTTTTT.

This clonotype has only a few counts. Here the CDR3 DNA reads TGTGCCAGCAGTTTAGCAACAGTCACTGAAGCTTTCTTT. Its translation is CASSLATVTEAFF. The chain is built from TRBV12-3 or TRBV12-4 and TRBJ1-1; D is unresolved. The CDR3 is 13 amino acids. V was cut by 0 bases and J by 4 bases, with 6 bases left in between.

This clonotype was picked up a small number of times. The rearrangement links TRBV18 to TRBJ1-5; 7 bases line up with TRBD1. CDR1 KGHSH and CDR2 LQKENI come from the germline V gene. V trimming: 5 bases; J trimming: 5 bases; junction bases outside the gene matches: 6. This CDR3 has 14 amino acids. The CDR3 region is CASSDRDQYQPQHF. In nucleotides, the CDR3 is TGTGCCAGCTCAGACAGGGACCAGTATCAGCCCCAGCATTTT.

The chain couples TRBV5-1 to TRBJ2-1; 8 bases align to TRBD2. The CDR3 spans 16 residues. Trimming removed 3 bases from V and 7 bases from J; junction bases left unmatched: 12. Germline lookup yields CDR1 SGHRS and CDR2 YFSETQ. Here the CDR3 reads CASSSGFPGGLNEQFF. The CDR3 DNA sequence: TGCGCCAGCAGCTCGGGGTTTCCGGGAGGGCTAAATGAGCAGTTCTTC. The full variable domain, completed using reference TRBV5-1 and TRBJ2-1, is KAGVTQTPRYLIKTRGQQVTLSCSPISGHRSVSWYQQTPGQGLQFLFEYFSETQRNKGNFPGRFSGRQFSNSRSEMNVSTLELGDSALYLCASSSGFPGGLNEQFFGPGTRLTVL.

This clonotype occurred a few times. The chain is built from TRBV11-3 and TRBJ2-5; D unclear. Trimming shortened V by 5 bases and J by 8 bases, and 12 bases separated the two germline ends. This CDR3 comprises 12 residues. CDR1 and CDR2 from the germline V gene are SGHNT and YENEEA. In nucleotides, the CDR3 is TGTGCCAGCAGCCAAACCACGGGCACCCAGTACTTC. Translating it yields CASSQTTGTQYF. Combining the CDR3 with reference TRBV11-3 and TRBJ2-5 gives the whole variable domain EAGVVQSPRYKIIEKKQPVAFWCNPISGHNTLYWYLQNLGQGPELLIRYENEEAVDDSQLPKDRFSAERLKGVDSTLKIQPAELGDSAVYLCASSQTTGTQYFGPGTRLLVL.

This clonotype was seen many times. The genes are TRBV27 and TRBJ2-1; TRBD2 is a possible D gene (6 bases). V was trimmed by 5 bases and J by 7 bases, leaving 12 bases between them. The CDR3 consists of 13 residues. From germline, CDR1 is MNHEY and CDR2 SMNVEV (reference sequence). Here the CDR3 DNA reads TGTGCCAGCAGTCCGTCAGGGAGGAATGAGCAGTTCTTC. Translation gives CASSPSGRNEQFF.

This clonotype was observed a handful of times. This chain links TRBV12-3 or TRBV12-4 with TRBJ2-5; the D gene could be TRBD1 or TRBD2 (5 bases each). The CDR3 covers 14 residues. V was cut by 5 bases and J by 2 bases, with 12 bases left in between. For the CDR3, the DNA is TGTGCCAGCAGTGGTTGGGACCTACAAGAGACCCAGTACTTC. Translating gives CASSGWDLQETQYF.

This clonotype was recorded many times. The chain employs TRBV9 and TRBJ2-1; D may correspond to TRBD1 or TRBD2 (5 bases each). CDR1 is SGDLS, CDR2 YYNGEE, per germline. The CDR3 loop spans 15 amino acids. V was cut by 0 bases and J by 10 bases, with 17 bases left in between. The CDR3 spells CASSVVGERPREQFF. The CDR3 DNA reads TGTGCCAGCAGCGTAGTGGGGGAGCGCCCTAGGGAGCAGTTCTTC.

Only a few counts were recorded for this clonotype. The rearrangement links TRBV11-1 to TRBJ2-1; D might be TRBD1 (5 bases). The V end was cut by 1 base, the J end by 15 bases, with 10 bases between. This CDR3 region has 11 residues. In germline, CDR1 is SGHAT, CDR2 FQDESV (reference sequence). The CDR3: CASSLGGHVFF. The CDR3 nucleotides read TGTGCCAGCAGCTTAGGGGGCCACGTGTTCTTC.

This clonotype was observed a few times. This sequence joins TRBV3-1 and TRBJ2-3, with 14 positions matching TRBD2. Germline trimming cut 4 bases from V and 1 base from J; bases unmatched to any gene: 4. The CDR3 spans 17 residues. Germline CDR1 LGHDT, CDR2 YNNKEL (reference sequence). CDR3 coding DNA: TGTGCCAGCAGCCGCGGACTAGCGGGAGGTCGCACAGATACGCAGTATTTT. Protein product: CASSRGLAGGRTDTQYF.